The 23 T cell receptor beta chains below were found in one sample sequenced in a study of blood T cell repertoires in COVID-19. TCRdb keeps only in-frame clones here, not all; method: immunoSEQ multiplex PCR. The profile shows fewer than 130,000 clones, about 85% of them singletons. The sequenced material came from peripheral blood. Receptors originate from a human donor in a cohort sampled during active COVID-19.

The V and J genes are TRBV11-2 and TRBJ1-1; D may be TRBD1 (5 bases). Germline V gene data show CDR1 as SGHAT and CDR2 as FQNNGV. The ends were cut back, 4 bases at V and 3 bases at J, with 24 bases in the middle. This CDR3 spans 18 amino acids. CDR3 protein: CASSSRGVRKTAYTEAFF. CDR3 nucleotide sequence: TGTGCCAGCAGCTCACGGGGGGTACGGAAAACGGCCTACACTGAAGCTTTCTTT.

This chain connects TRBV27 to TRBJ2-7, with TRBD1 identical over 9 bases. CDR3 length: 17 residues. Germline trimming cut 8 bases from V and 5 bases from J; bases unmatched to any gene: 19. Germline-derived CDR1 and CDR2 are MNHEY and SMNVEV (reference sequence). CDR3 sequence: CASSLWVGTGSVHEQYF. CDR3 DNA: TGTGCCAGCTCATTATGGGTGGGGACAGGGTCTGTTCACGAGCAGTACTTC.

This chain joins TRBV5-1 and TRBJ2-5, with D possibly being TRBD1 (5 bases). This CDR3 comprises 16 residues. V dropped 2 bases and J dropped 9 bases, with 23 bases sitting between them. Germline-derived CDR1 and CDR2 are SGHRS and YFSETQ. The CDR3 DNA reads TGCGCCAGCAGCTTTTCCAACAGGATGGAATACGAGGCCCAGTACTTC. It yields the protein CASSFSNRMEYEAQYF.

This chain connects TRBV3-1 (or the pseudogene TRBV3-2) to TRBJ2-7; TRBD1 might be the D (7 bases). The germline CDR1 and CDR2 sequences are LGHDT and YNNKEL (reference sequence). The CDR3 spans 14 residues. V lost 6 bases to trimming and J lost 4 bases, with 16 bases between them. CDR3 region: CASRAGGKSYEQYF. DNA for the CDR3: TGTGCCAGCAGGGCAGGGGGGAAGTCGTACGAGCAGTACTTC.

The V and J genes are TRBV24-1 and TRBJ2-5, with 9 nucleotides matching TRBD1. V shed 5 bases, J shed 3 bases, and the junction held 6 bases outside the gene matches. The CDR3 extends over 15 amino acids. Per germline, CDR1 KGHDR and CDR2 SFDVKD. The CDR3 region is CATSGGQGREETQYF. The CDR3 DNA sequence: TGTGCCACCAGTGGAGGACAGGGGAGGGAAGAGACCCAGTACTTC.

This clone was seen only once. The chain joins TRBV3-1 (or the pseudogene TRBV3-2) to TRBJ2-7; the D is unclear. The CDR3 covers 13 residues. Germline CDR1 and CDR2: LGHDT and YNNKEL (reference sequence). Trimming cost V 4 bases and J 8 bases, with 15 bases left between them. CDR3 in amino acids: CASSPQPQSKQYF. CDR3 in DNA: TGTGCCAGCAGCCCCCAACCTCAGTCAAAGCAGTACTTC.

This clone showed up just once. The chain uses TRBV11-3 and TRBJ2-7; D is unresolved. The length of the CDR3 is 14 residues. Germline V gene data show CDR1 as SGHNT and CDR2 as YENEEA. The ends were cut back, 8 bases at V and 3 bases at J, with 17 bases in the middle. The CDR3 reads CASSSRGENYEQYF. As DNA, the CDR3 is TGTGCCAGCTCCTCGCGCGGCGAAAACTACGAGCAGTACTTC.

The rearrangement joins TRBV6-2 or TRBV6-3 to TRBJ1-4, with a weak D call TRBD1 (5 bases). The CDR3 is made up of 15 amino acids. Trimming removed 4 bases from V and 7 bases from J, with 16 bases in between. Germline values: CDR1 MNHEY, CDR2 SVGEGT. The DNA of the CDR3 is TGTGCCAGCAGTTCCATGACAGACGGGGGTGAAAAACTGTTTTTT. Residues: CASSSMTDGGEKLFF.

This clone was observed once. This chain uses TRBV3-1 (or the pseudogene TRBV3-2) with TRBJ1-2; D perhaps matches TRBD1 (6 bases). Trimming removed 0 bases from V and 6 bases from J, with 17 bases in between. This CDR3 region has 16 residues. Germline V gene data show CDR1 as LGHDT and CDR2 as YNNKEL (reference sequence). The CDR3 region has the DNA TGTGCCAGCAGCCAAGATTGGGGCAGGGGAACAAATGGCTACACCTTC. It is translated as CASSQDWGRGTNGYTF.

Concerning this clone itself: Other DNA sequences in this specimen translate into the identical CDR3. The chain employs TRBV7-2 and TRBJ2-3; perhaps TRBD2 as D (7 bases). V was cut by 1 base and J by 1 base, with 18 bases left in between. The CDR3 consists of 18 residues. Germline CDR1 reads SGHTA; CDR2 reads FQGNSA. The CDR3 is CASSLVGGGGARTDTQYF. For the CDR3, the DNA is TGTGCCAGCAGCTTAGTTGGGGGCGGGGGCGCCCGCACAGATACGCAGTATTTT.

Only one count was recorded for this clone. The gene calls are TRBV6-6 and TRBJ2-2; 10 bases fit TRBD1. The CDR3 sequence is 15 residues long. Looked up from germline, CDR1 is MNHNY and CDR2 is SVGAGI (reference sequence). Trimming removed 2 bases from V and 6 bases from J; junction bases left unmatched: 3. The CDR3 loop reads CASSYPGQGAGELFF. In nucleotides, the CDR3 is TGTGCCAGCAGTTACCCAGGACAGGGGGCCGGGGAGCTGTTTTTT.

The chain recombines TRBV20-1 with TRBJ2-1, with 14 bases that match TRBD2. With 3 bases clipped from V and 8 bases from J, the junction kept 9 bases outside the gene matches. CDR1 DFQATT and CDR2 SNEGSKA come from the germline V gene (reference sequence). This CDR3 has 16 amino acids. CDR3 loop: CSASVVGLAGVYEQFF. The DNA of the CDR3 is TGCAGTGCTAGTGTCGTGGGACTAGCGGGAGTCTATGAGCAGTTCTTC.

In its sample, this clone was seen once. This chain joins TRBV9 and TRBJ2-1; D possibly corresponds to TRBD2 (6 bases). In germline, CDR1 is SGDLS, CDR2 YYNGEE. V was cut by 0 bases and J by 4 bases, with 17 bases left in between. This CDR3 is built from 17 residues. The CDR3 region is CASSVALSSGRYNEQFF. CDR3 nucleotide sequence: TGTGCCAGCAGCGTAGCCCTCAGTAGCGGCCGATACAATGAGCAGTTCTTC.

The chain carries TRBV19 and TRBJ2-5, with 9 positions matching TRBD1. This CDR3 has 15 residues. V was pared by 5 bases and J by 5 bases, with 9 bases of the junction left unmatched. CDR1 is LNHDA and CDR2 is SQIVND in the germline V gene (reference sequence). The CDR3 nucleotides are TGTGCCAGTAGTCCGAAACAGGGGGCCTGGGAGACCCAGTACTTC. This codes for CASSPKQGAWETQYF.

The J gene is TRBJ1-1, the V gene TRBV7-8, with D maybe TRBD1 (5 bases). V shed 0 bases and J shed 7 bases, with 15 bases lying between them. The CDR3 covers 15 residues. Germline V CDR1 and CDR2: SGHVS, FQNEAQ. The DNA for the CDR3 is TGTGCCAGCAGCTTAGCGGCGGGGCCGTGGAGTGAAGCTTTCTTT. Translation: CASSLAAGPWSEAFF. The complete variable domain, with remaining parts taken from reference TRBV7-8 and TRBJ1-1, reads GAGVSQSPRYKVAKRGQDVALRCDPISGHVSLFWYQQALGQGPEFLTYFQNEAQLDKSGLPSDRFFAERPEGSVSTLKIQRTQQEDSAVYLCASSLAAGPWSEAFFGQGTRLTVV.

The sample holds a few counts of this clone. The chain joins TRBV29-1 to TRBJ2-7, with 15 nucleotides matching TRBD2. V lost 6 bases to trimming and J lost 4 bases; unmatched junction nucleotides: 10. Germline loops: CDR1 SQVTM, CDR2 ANQGSEA. CDR3 length: 16 amino acids. The CDR3 DNA is TGCAGCGTCTCCGGACTAGCGGGAGGGCCACAGTACGAGCAGTACTTC. It is translated as CSVSGLAGGPQYEQYF.

This chain connects TRBV10-3 to TRBJ1-1, with TRBD1 identical over 9 bases. The germline V gene encodes CDR1 ENHRY and CDR2 SYGVKD. The CDR3 extends over 13 amino acids. V was clipped by 11 bases and J by 5 bases; unmatched bases: 9. CDR3 in amino acids: CAAIGTGLTEAFF. The CDR3 nucleotides read TGTGCCGCCATCGGGACAGGGCTAACTGAAGCTTTCTTT.

The chain joins TRBV9 to TRBJ1-2; no reliable D call. V was shortened by 0 bases and J by 11 bases, with 26 bases between the two germline ends. Germline loops: CDR1 SGDLS, CDR2 YYNGEE. The CDR3 runs to 17 residues. This CDR3 reads CASSVEGFSLLAERYTF. CDR3 sequence (DNA): TGTGCCAGCAGCGTAGAAGGGTTTTCCCTGCTGGCCGAGCGGTACACCTTC. Looking up the rest from reference TRBV9 and TRBJ1-2 gives the full variable domain: DSGVTQTPKHLITATGQRVTLRCSPRSGDLSVYWYQQSLDQGLQFLIQYYNGEERAKGNILERFSAQQFPDLHSELNLSSLELGDSALYFCASSVEGFSLLAERYTFGSGTRLTVV.

On this clone itself: The same CDR3 arises from other DNA sequences in this sample as well. The rearrangement links TRBV9 to TRBJ1-6; 9 nucleotides align to TRBD1. The V and J ends lost 0 bases and 6 bases, in that order; junction bases with no gene match: 1. Germline values: CDR1 SGDLS, CDR2 YYNGEE. This CDR3 region has 15 residues. The CDR3, as DNA: TGTGCCAGCAGCGTAGGACAGGGGGGTAATTCACCCCTCCACTTT. The encoded protein is CASSVGQGGNSPLHF.

The chain joins TRBV7-3 to TRBJ1-1; possible D gene TRBD1, 6 bases. Per the germline V gene, CDR1 is SGHTA and CDR2 is FQGTGA. V was clipped by 1 base and J by 3 bases, with 15 bases between them. The CDR3 is 16 amino acids. Here the CDR3 DNA reads TGTGCCAGCAGCTTAATGGGGGCGGGTAGCGACACTGAAGCTTTCTTT. Protein: CASSLMGAGSDTEAFF.

The CDR3 DNA sequence: TGTGCCACCAGACTAGCGGCAGAGACCCAGTACTTC. It specifies CATRLAAETQYF. V is TRBV28 and J is TRBJ2-5, with 9 bases that match TRBD2. CDR3 length: 12 amino acids. Trimming cost V 10 bases and J 4 bases; bases outside gene matches: 4. Germline CDR1 MDHEN, CDR2 SYDVKM.

This clone was observed a few times. The V and J genes are TRBV7-2 and TRBJ1-5; D is ambiguous. V was trimmed by 5 bases and J by 7 bases, leaving 9 bases between them. The CDR3 has 12 amino acids. Germline CDR1 SGHTA, CDR2 FQGNSA. CDR3 nucleotide sequence: TGTGCCAGCAGCCCCCTCGGGCAGCCCCAGCATTTT. This gives the protein CASSPLGQPQHF.

The table lists this clone with a count of one. The J gene is TRBJ2-2, the V gene TRBV11-3, with TRBD2 matching 8 bases. Germline CDR1 and CDR2: SGHNT and YENEEA. The V segment lost 5 bases and the J segment 1 base; nucleotides outside the gene matches: 6. The CDR3 contains 16 residues. CDR3: CASSGGLAVNTGELFF. CDR3 nucleotide sequence: TGTGCCAGCAGCGGCGGACTAGCTGTGAACACCGGGGAGCTGTTTTTT.